The T cell receptor beta chain under discussion was sequenced for a study of blood T cells in healthy people across ages. General study points: Getting older went along with TCR beta diversity per million T cells dropping roughly linearly.

Researchers report isolating at least 6.5 million PBMCs per sample. In its sample, this clonotype was seen once. Its antigen is unknown. V lost 4 bases and J lost 6; bases outside the gene matches: 8. Germline V gives CDR1 SGDLS, CDR2 YYNGEE. The CDR3 runs 15 residues. The authors ran a second PCR of roughly 6 to 12 cycles using a sample-barcoded 5' primer and a J-beta primer mix. Every molecule of cDNA carried a tag from a template-switch adaptor with 12 random nucleotides. TCRdb independently ran MiXCR on the 5' RACE reads; one entry per CDR3 protein. The sample holds approximately 800,000 distinct CDR3 sequences, approximately 25% seen once. These sequences were also reported in another study, on T cells of mothers and their children. As that report states: Each donor was one of three healthy Caucasian mothers or one of their six children.

The receptor comes from a boy aged 5-17 years in good health. This chain uses TRBV9 with TRBJ2-1, with 9 bases aligning to TRBD1. Sequencing used blood. The CDR3, as DNA: TGTGCCAGCAGCTTCTCCCCGGGACAGGGCAATGAGCAGTTCTTC. It translates to CASSFSPGQGNEQFF.